This T cell receptor (beta chain) was sequenced in a study of blood T cell repertoires in COVID-19 (dated by TCRdb to the early 2020s). General notes on the study: The collaborator samples originated in the United States, Italy and Spain and spanned the acute and convalescent phases of COVID-19. The material from the prospective study consisted of cDNA or gDNA derived from T cells, B-cell-depleted T cells, or PBMCs. The dataset comprised deeply sampled blood TCRbeta repertoires from subjects exposed to, actively infected with, or recovered from COVID-19. The repertoires were released in a freely available public database intended as a resource for research on the immune response to SARS-CoV-2. The samples were drawn from the first 160 participants of the ongoing ImmuneRACE study and from some 1,300 subjects provided by 6 global collaborators. The sample metadata nearly always contained a de-identified subject ID, COVID-19 status, age in years and sex. Where HLA class I and class II types were available, the types were taken from metadata supplied by the sample provider, not from assay-based typing.

For CDR1 and CDR2, the germline V gene (reference sequence) lists MNHNY and SVGAGI. Inclusive of the bounding cysteine and phenylalanine, the CDR3 is 14 residues long. Here the CDR3 DNA is all that survives: 42 bases in frame from base 1. V is cut back by 8 bases and J by 3 bases, with 8 bases in the junction unmatched. Each collaborating institution followed its own protocols to collect whole blood in K2EDTA tubes. For TCRbeta analysis, collaborators shipped samples in one of three forms: frozen whole blood, isolated PBMCs, or DNA extracted from either of those sample types. TCRbeta CDR3 regions were amplified from genomic DNA using the immunoSEQ Assay, a bias-controlled multiplex PCR. The paper's processing steps were these. The number of nucleated cells in each sample was estimated by amplification of reference gene primers within the assay. Sequence reads were collapsed and filtered to measure the absolute abundance of every unique TCRbeta CDR3 rearrangement. For each sample, productive Simpson clonality was calculated by taking the square root of Simpson's diversity index across productive rearrangements. What TCRdb holds here is the immuneACCESS table cut down to in-frame rearrangements. Part of the clones is not present; checked against another copy, under half of the missing clones reflect an unresolved V gene, and the others are unexplained. The DNA was the basis for D and trimming; V, J and clone size are from that table. Within this sample are about 98,000 clones, with more than 75% of them counted one time only. The top ten clonotypes cover just under 4.5% of the sample.

Broad study findings and their caveats: The amount of clinical and demographic metadata varied by source and participant and was provided uncurated.

Notes on this clone: Its antigen target is currently unknown. Within one base of it there is no much larger clone, and no base qualities were kept.

This receptor was identified in a human donor in a cohort sampled during active COVID-19. Recombination joined TRBV6-6 with TRBJ2-7, with 9 bases matching TRBD1. Sequenced input: peripheral blood. CDR3 reads: CASRDRQGGYEQYF. The DNA sequence follows: TGTGCCAGCCGGGACAGACAGGGGGGCTACGAGCAGTACTTC.